The clone carrying this TCR beta chain was recorded at least ten times. Its specificity is unknown. The CDR3 sequence is 14 residues long. Germline-derived CDR1 and CDR2 are SGHTA and FQGTGA. The J segment lost 7 bases and the V segment lost 4 bases, leaving 6 bases of the junction unmatched. Full-length variable regions came from constant-region reverse primers plus semi-nested Nested Universal Primer A PCR. TCRdb recomputed calls from the 5' RACE reads with MiXCR, one row per CDR3 protein. The data show roughly 58,000 distinct CDR3 sequences, more than 20% seen once. Treg sorting used a CD4+CD25+CD127-/low gate. The study's findings and limits: Tumor memory CD4+ T cell TCR gene usage was found to cluster with blood and lymph node memory CD4+ cells and with lymph node naive CD4+ cells. Tumor Treg TCRs overlapped most with tumor naive CD4+ cells.

This TCR derives from a female donor with breast cancer. The V call is TRBV7-3, the J call TRBJ2-2, with 7 bases lining up with TRBD2. The sequenced sample consisted of tumor-infiltrating Tregs sorted from the breast tumor. CDR3 nucleotide sequence: TGTGCCAGCAGCTCTCCGACGGGGGGCGGGGAGCTGTTTTTT. This codes for CASSSPTGGGELFF.